This TCR beta chain was identified during a study of T cell repertoires in cytomegalovirus infection. Study details: Used in the study were CMV epitopes, some recently identified and HLA-C-restricted, others well-studied and HLA-B-restricted.

As to this clonotype: Its antigen is not known.

One entry per CDR3 protein results from TCRdb running MiXCR on the reads. In the table there are about 920,000 distinct CDR3 sequences, roughly 30% of which are singletons. The sequencing used cultured CD8+ T cells from PBMCs, collected from culture after CMV antigen stimulation. This clonotype was sampled from a human donor in good health (CMV status not recorded). Some clones in this sample may be carry-over from other donors' samples.

The CDR3 loop is CASTGFGQLMSSDPGANVLTF. In DNA form, the CDR3 reads TGTGCCAGCACGGGTTTCGGACAGTTGATGTCCTCGGACCCTGGGGCCAACGTCCTGACTTTC. This chain connects TRBV6-1 to TRBJ2-6, with D perhaps TRBD1 (6 bases). Germline CDR1 is MNHNS and CDR2 is SASEGT. V was pared by 7 bases and J by 2 bases, with 30 bases between. This CDR3 is 21 amino acids long.